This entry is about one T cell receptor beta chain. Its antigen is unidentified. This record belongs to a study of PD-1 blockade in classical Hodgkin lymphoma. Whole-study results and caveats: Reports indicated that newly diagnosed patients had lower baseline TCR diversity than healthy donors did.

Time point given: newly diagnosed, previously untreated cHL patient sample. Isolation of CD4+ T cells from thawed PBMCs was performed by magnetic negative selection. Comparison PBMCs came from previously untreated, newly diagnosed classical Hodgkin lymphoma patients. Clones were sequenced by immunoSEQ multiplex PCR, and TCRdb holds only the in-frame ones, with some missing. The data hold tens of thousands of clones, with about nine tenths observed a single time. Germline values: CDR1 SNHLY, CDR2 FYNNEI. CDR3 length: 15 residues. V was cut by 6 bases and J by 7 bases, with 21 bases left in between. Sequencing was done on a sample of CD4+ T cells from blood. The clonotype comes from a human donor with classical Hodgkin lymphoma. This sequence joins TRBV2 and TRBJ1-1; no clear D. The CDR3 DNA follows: TGTGCCAGCAGGCTGTCCTTAGGAGAATTCATTGAAGCTTTCTTT. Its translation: CASRLSLGEFIEAFF.